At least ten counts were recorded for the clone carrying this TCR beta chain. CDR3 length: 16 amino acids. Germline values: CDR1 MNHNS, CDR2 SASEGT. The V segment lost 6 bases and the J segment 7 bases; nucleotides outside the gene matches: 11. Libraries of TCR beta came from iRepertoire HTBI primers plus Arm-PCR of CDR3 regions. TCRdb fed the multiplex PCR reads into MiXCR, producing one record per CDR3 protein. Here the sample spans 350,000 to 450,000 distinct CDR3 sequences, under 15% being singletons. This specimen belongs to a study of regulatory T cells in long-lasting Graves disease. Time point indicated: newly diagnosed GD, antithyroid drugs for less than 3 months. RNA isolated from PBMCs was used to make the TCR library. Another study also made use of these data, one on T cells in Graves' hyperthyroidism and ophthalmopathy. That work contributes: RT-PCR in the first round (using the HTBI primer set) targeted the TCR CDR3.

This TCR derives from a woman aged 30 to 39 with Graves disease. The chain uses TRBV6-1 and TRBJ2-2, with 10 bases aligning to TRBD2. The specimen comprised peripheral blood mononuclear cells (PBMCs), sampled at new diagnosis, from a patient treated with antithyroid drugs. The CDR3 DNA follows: TGTGCCAGCAGCTCCCCCTCAGCGGGAGGGCGCGGGGAGCTGTTTTTT. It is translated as CASSSPSAGGRGELFF.